This T cell receptor (beta chain) was obtained from a study of T cells in Graves' hyperthyroidism and ophthalmopathy. Study in general: The authors collected peripheral blood at initial diagnosis, before any treatment.

PBMCs were obtained from approximately 10 ml fresh peripheral blood. RNA transcripts gave rise to amplified TCR beta CDR3 regions. The study used the HTBI primer set for a first-round RT-PCR of the TCR CDR3. TCRdb re-called the multiplex PCR reads through MiXCR, storing one row per CDR3 protein. The sample lists fewer than 450,000 distinct CDR3 sequences; around 15% were seen once. The TCR comes from a man aged 50 to 60 with Graves' ophthalmopathy. Sequenced input: blood.

The CDR3 DNA follows: TGCAGTGCTCGTGGACTTAGCGGGAGAGGCGGGGAGCTGTTTTTT. It is translated as CSARGLSGRGGELFF. This sequence joins TRBV20-1 and TRBJ2-2, with 9 bases matching TRBD2. Germline trimming cut 5 bases from V and 7 bases from J; bases unmatched to any gene: 11. Germline V gene lookup returns CDR1 DFQATT and CDR2 SNEGSKA (reference sequence). The CDR3 loop spans 15 amino acids.